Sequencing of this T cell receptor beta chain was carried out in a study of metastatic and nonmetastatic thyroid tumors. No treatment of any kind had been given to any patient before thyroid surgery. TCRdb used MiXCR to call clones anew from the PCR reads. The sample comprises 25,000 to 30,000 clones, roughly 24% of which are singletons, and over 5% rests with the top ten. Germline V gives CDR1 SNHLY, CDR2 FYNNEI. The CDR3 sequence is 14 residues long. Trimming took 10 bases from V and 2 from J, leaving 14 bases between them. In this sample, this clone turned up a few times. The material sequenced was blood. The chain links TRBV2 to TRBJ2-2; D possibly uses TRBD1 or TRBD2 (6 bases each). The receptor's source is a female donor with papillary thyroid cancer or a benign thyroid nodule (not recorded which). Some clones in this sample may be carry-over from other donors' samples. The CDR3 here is CATRLGGNTGELFF. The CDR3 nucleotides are TGTGCCACCCGGTTGGGGGGCAACACCGGGGAGCTGTTTTTT.